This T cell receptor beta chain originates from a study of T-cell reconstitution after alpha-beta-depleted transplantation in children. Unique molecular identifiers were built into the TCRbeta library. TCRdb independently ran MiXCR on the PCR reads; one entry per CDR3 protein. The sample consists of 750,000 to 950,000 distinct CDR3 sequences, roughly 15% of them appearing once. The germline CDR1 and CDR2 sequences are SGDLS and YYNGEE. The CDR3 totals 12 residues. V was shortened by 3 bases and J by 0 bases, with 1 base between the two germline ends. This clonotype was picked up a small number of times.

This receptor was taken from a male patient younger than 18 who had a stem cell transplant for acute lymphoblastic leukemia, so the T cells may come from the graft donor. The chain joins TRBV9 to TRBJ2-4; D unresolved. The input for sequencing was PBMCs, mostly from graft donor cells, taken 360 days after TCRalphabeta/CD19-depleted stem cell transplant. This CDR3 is CASSGAKNIQYF. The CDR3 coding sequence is TGTGCCAGCAGCGGAGCCAAAAACATTCAGTACTTC.